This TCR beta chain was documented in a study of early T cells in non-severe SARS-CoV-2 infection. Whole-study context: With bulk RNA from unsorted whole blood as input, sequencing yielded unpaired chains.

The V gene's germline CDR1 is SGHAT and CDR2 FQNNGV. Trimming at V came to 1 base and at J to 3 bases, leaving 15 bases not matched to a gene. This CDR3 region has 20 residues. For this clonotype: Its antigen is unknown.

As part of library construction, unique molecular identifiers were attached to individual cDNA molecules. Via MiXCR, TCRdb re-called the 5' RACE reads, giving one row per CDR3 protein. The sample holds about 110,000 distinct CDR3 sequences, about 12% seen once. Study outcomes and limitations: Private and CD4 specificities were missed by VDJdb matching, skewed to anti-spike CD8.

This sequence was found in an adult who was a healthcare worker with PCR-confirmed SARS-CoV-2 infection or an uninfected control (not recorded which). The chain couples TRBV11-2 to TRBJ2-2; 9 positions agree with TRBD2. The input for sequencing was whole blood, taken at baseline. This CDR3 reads CASSLGTLQRGAPDTGELFF. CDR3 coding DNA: TGTGCCAGCAGCTTAGGCACCCTGCAGCGGGGGGCCCCGGACACCGGGGAGCTGTTTTTT.